This is a list of T cell receptor beta chains from one sample in a study of T cell responses to AZD1222 COVID-19 vaccine. Sequenced by immunoSEQ multiplex PCR; TCRdb stores in-frame clones only, minus some. The sample lists 100,000 to 150,000 clones; about nine tenths were seen once. The starting material was peripheral blood, obtained 28 days after the second AZD1222 dose. The receptors were gathered from an adult who received the AZD1222 COVID-19 vaccine. The CDR3 runs from the conserved cysteine through the conserved F or W. The D gene is left open where the match is weak. Clone size, where shown, is once, few, many, or a class for clones that have expanded.

CDR3 length	V gene	D gene	clone size	J gene	CDR3 DNA	CDR3 protein
13	TRBV5-5	-	-	TRBJ1-5	TGTGCCAGCAGCTTGGCCGCTAATCAGCCCCAGCATTTT	CASSLAANQPQHF
15	TRBV11-2	-	-	TRBJ2-1	TGTGCCAGCAGCCGCACAGGGAGCTCCTACAATGAGCAGTTCTTC	CASSRTGSSYNEQFF
13	TRBV5-1	-	-	TRBJ2-3	TGCGCCAGCAGCGACGTAGGCCCCGATACGCAGTATTTT	CASSDVGPDTQYF
17	TRBV2	TRBD1	-	TRBJ2-3	TGTGCCAGCAGTCAGCGAACAGGGGCCGCTAGCACAGATACGCAGTATTTT	CASSQRTGAASTDTQYF
13	TRBV6-5	-	once	TRBJ1-3	TGTGCCAGCAGGCAGGGATCTGGAAACACCATATATTTT	CASRQGSGNTIYF
15	TRBV4-1	-	-	TRBJ1-2	TGCGCCAGCAGCCCGACGGGAGGGGCGAACCGTGGCTACACCTTC	CASSPTGGANRGYTF
16	TRBV5-6	TRBD1	-	TRBJ1-1	TGTGCCAGCAGCTTGTTGACAGGGGGCTGGAACACTGAAGCTTTCTTT	CASSLLTGGWNTEAFF
15	TRBV28	-	-	TRBJ1-4	TGTGCCAGCAGCCCCGGAGGAACAACTAATGAAAAACTGTTTTTT	CASSPGGTTNEKLFF
17	TRBV14	-	-	TRBJ1-6	TGTGCCAGCAGCCAAGATCGCGGTTCGGGGTTAGGTTCACCCCTCCACTTT	CASSQDRGSGLGSPLHF
13	TRBV11-2	-	-	TRBJ1-1	TGTGCCAGCAGCTTAGAAGGGAGGGCTGAAGCTTTCTTT	CASSLEGRAEAFF
14	TRBV5-1	-	-	TRBJ1-2	TGCGCCAGCAGCTTGGCCTCAGGTGGGAATGGCTACACCTTC	CASSLASGGNGYTF
13	TRBV18	TRBD1	-	TRBJ1-2	TGTGCCAGCTCACCTGGACAGGGTGCGGGCTACACCTTC	CASSPGQGAGYTF
16	TRBV25-1	-	-	TRBJ2-7	TGTGCCAGCAGTAACCTGGGACACACGGGGAACTACGAGCAGTACTTC	CASSNLGHTGNYEQYF
13	TRBV3-1/TRBV3-2	-	-	TRBJ1-6	TGTGCCAGCAGCCAGCAGGGGAGTTTAACCCTCCACTTT	CASSQQGSLTLHF
17	TRBV4-1	TRBD2	-	TRBJ2-2	TGCGCCAGCAGCCGGGGACTAGCGGGAATGAACACCGGGGAGCTGTTTTTT	CASSRGLAGMNTGELFF
16	TRBV28	TRBD1	-	TRBJ2-3	TGTGCCAGCAGTTTATTCTTTGGACAGGGAGGTTATACGCAGTATTTT	CASSLFFGQGGYTQYF
15	TRBV6-6	TRBD2	-	TRBJ2-7	TGTGCCAGCAGCGCCATTAGCGGGAGAAAAAACGAGCAGTACTTC	CASSAISGRKNEQYF
14	TRBV19	TRBD1	-	TRBJ1-5	TGTGCCAGCCGGGACAGCCATCGGGCTCAGCCCCAGCATTTT	CASRDSHRAQPQHF
16	TRBV12-5	-	few	TRBJ2-2	TGTGCTAGTGGTTTGGTATGGGCAGTGAACACCGGGGAGCTGTTTTTT	CASGLVWAVNTGELFF
15	TRBV30	-	-	TRBJ2-7	TGTGCCTGGAGTGACCGGGACTTTTGGACCTACGAGCAGTACTTC	CAWSDRDFWTYEQYF
14	TRBV30	-	-	TRBJ2-5	TGTGCCTGGAGTCCCGGGCAGCACGTAGAGACCCAGTACTTC	CAWSPGQHVETQYF
12	TRBV2	-	-	TRBJ1-5	TGTGCCAGCGGCGGAGCAGGTCAGCCCCAGCATTTT	CASGGAGQPQHF
17	TRBV5-6	-	-	TRBJ1-5	TGTGCCAGCAGCTATGGGGAAACAGGGACGGTGAATCAGCCCCAGCATTTT	CASSYGETGTVNQPQHF
16	TRBV27	-	-	TRBJ1-5	TGTGCCAGCAGTTTATACCGCAGGGATAGCAATCAGCCCCAGCATTTT	CASSLYRRDSNQPQHF
16	TRBV3-1/TRBV3-2	-	-	TRBJ2-7	TGTGCCAGCAGAACCTCCGGGACACTTAGCTCCTACGAGCAGTACTTC	CASRTSGTLSSYEQYF
14	TRBV6-5	-	few	TRBJ1-1	TGTGCCAGCAGACCGGGACTGTCGAACACTGAAGCTTTCTTT	CASRPGLSNTEAFF
11	TRBV24-1	-	-	TRBJ2-1	TGTGCCACCAGTGGCAGCAATGAGCAGTTCTTC	CATSGSNEQFF
13	TRBV3-1/TRBV3-2	-	once	TRBJ2-7	TGTGCCAGCAGCCAAGGTTTAGCCTACGAGCAGTACTTC	CASSQGLAYEQYF
11	TRBV6-5	-	-	TRBJ2-1	TGTGCCAGCAGTCGAACCTACGTACGGTTCTTC	CASSRTYVRFF
12	TRBV5-6	-	-	TRBJ1-5	TGTGCCAGCAGCTTGGGAGATCAGCCCCAGCATTTT	CASSLGDQPQHF
15	TRBV11-2	TRBD2	-	TRBJ2-1	TGTGCCAGCAGCTTTTTAGCGGGCTCCTACAATGAGCAGTTCTTC	CASSFLAGSYNEQFF
13	TRBV11-2	-	-	TRBJ1-1	TGTGCCAGCAGCTTAGAACCGGGAACTGAAGCTTTCTTT	CASSLEPGTEAFF
13	TRBV2	-	-	TRBJ2-7	TGTGCCAGCAGTGAATCCCAGAACTACGAGCAGTACTTC	CASSESQNYEQYF
14	TRBV11-3	-	-	TRBJ1-6	TGTGCCAGCAGCCTTAGGGGAGATAATTCACCCCTCCACTTT	CASSLRGDNSPLHF
15	TRBV19	TRBD1	-	TRBJ1-2	TGTGCCAGTAGTATAATGGGACAGGGGGGCTATGGCTACACCTTC	CASSIMGQGGYGYTF
14	TRBV19	-	-	TRBJ2-1	TGTGCCAGTAGTACCACTTTACAGGGCAATGAGCAGTTCTTC	CASSTTLQGNEQFF
17	TRBV7-6	TRBD2	-	TRBJ2-5	TGTGCCAGCAGCCCCGGACTAGCGGGAGGATTGCAAGAGACCCAGTACTTC	CASSPGLAGGLQETQYF
17	TRBV4-2	-	-	TRBJ2-1	TGTGCCAGCAGCCATGCCTCCGGGACACCAGAGTACAATGAGCAGTTCTTC	CASSHASGTPEYNEQFF
14	TRBV10-3	-	-	TRBJ2-1	TGTGCCATCAGTGACCAGGACAGCTACAATGAGCAGTTCTTC	CAISDQDSYNEQFF
15	TRBV11-2	-	-	TRBJ1-2	TGTGCCAGCAGCTTAAATCCGGGGGGCTCGGGTGGCTACACCTTC	CASSLNPGGSGGYTF
16	TRBV5-1	-	-	TRBJ1-6	TGCGCCAGCAGCCTGAACCGGGAAACGGGTAATTCACCCCTCCACTTT	CASSLNRETGNSPLHF
15	TRBV28	TRBD2	-	TRBJ2-7	TGTGCCAGCAACCTAGAGAGCGGGAGGCTCTACGAGCAGTACTTC	CASNLESGRLYEQYF
17	TRBV11-2	TRBD2	-	TRBJ2-1	TGTGCCAGCAGCTTATTGTCCCGGGACTACGGGGGGAATGAGCAGTTCTTC	CASSLLSRDYGGNEQFF